Given below is one T cell receptor (beta chain) in context. Its antigen is as yet unknown. Compared with germline, one end of the junction differs, possibly owing to a read error. CDR3 length: 15 residues. Germline V CDR1 and CDR2: SGHTA, FQGNSA. TCRdb analysed the multiplex PCR reads with MiXCR anew, one entry per CDR3 protein. The sample contains tens of thousands of distinct CDR3 sequences, approximately 29% of which appear only once. The data stem from a study of breast tumors, draining lymph nodes, adjacent tissues. Notes on the study in general: Tumors had less TCR diversity than lymph nodes, more than nontumor tissue. Tumor T cell lymph node origin was a supported hypothesis, not proven. Data fit most tumor T cells coming from lymph node, expanding in tumor. Compared with basal-like, luminal-like tumors shared significantly more repertoire with nontumor tissue.

The lymph nodes were axillary draining lymph nodes from breast cancer patients. Sequenced input: axillary lymph node tissue. This TCR derives from a female donor with breast cancer. Some clones in this sample may be carry-over from other donors' samples. The chain combines TRBV7-2 with TRBJ2-5, with 8 bases that match TRBD1. The DNA for the CDR3 is TGTGCCAGCAGCAAACAGACAGGGGTTGAGGAGACCCAACACTTC. This sequence encodes CASSKQTGVEETQHF.